This T cell receptor (beta chain) came from a study of metastatic and nonmetastatic thyroid tumors. Germline CDR1 and CDR2: LGHNA and YNFKEQ. This CDR3 has 18 amino acids. Original analysis: Researchers built a distant-metastasis classifier for papillary thyroid cancer that drew on CDR3 differences across clinicopathological groups. TCRdb reprocessed the PCR reads via MiXCR. TCRdb assigned the V and J calls; the authors' analysis was not used. The data contain about 64,000 clones, about a sixth of them singletons. Concerning this clone itself: At one end, the junction sequence differs from germline, possibly due to a read error.

No treatment of any kind had been given to any patient before thyroid surgery. The rearrangement links TRBV4-2 to TRBJ2-5; 8 bases line up with TRBD1. What was sequenced was blood. The clonotype comes from a male donor with papillary thyroid cancer or a benign thyroid nodule (not recorded which). Some clones in this sample may be carry-over from other donors' samples. DNA of the CDR3: TGTGCCAGCAGCCAATACCCTGTCGTCAGGGGGCTTCAAGGGACCCAGTACTTC. The encoded protein is CASSQYPVVRGLQGTQYF.